Reported below is one TCR beta chain. Only a few counts were recorded for this clonotype. No antigen is known for it. It has no much larger one-base neighbor in the sample; base qualities were not kept. The entry originates in a study of early T cells in non-severe SARS-CoV-2 infection (dated by TCRdb to about 2021). About the full investigation: TCR sequencing used bulk RNA from unsorted whole blood, so alpha and beta chains could not be paired. General conclusions and limits of the study: Matching against VDJdb was skewed toward anti-spike CD8 responses, likely underestimated virus-specific expansions, and missed private and CD4 specificities.

The library was made by 5' RACE. For sequencing, a NextSeq 500 was employed. The TCR library protocol attached unique molecular identifiers to individual cDNA molecules to correct for sequencing error and PCR bias. Both TCR alpha and beta chains were sequenced, and tight co-correlation was observed between alpha and beta sequence abundances in each sample. The original pipeline was this. Decombinator V4 was used to perform V gene, J gene and CDR3 annotation of TCR sequences. Expanded TCRs were defined as changing significantly between any two time points under a Poisson model with p below 0.0001. TCR abundances were normalised to the total number of TCRs sequenced per sample and expressed as counts per million. MAIT TCRs were defined by TRAV1-2 paired with TRAJ12, TRAJ20 or TRAJ33, and iNKT TCRs by TRAV10 paired with TRAJ18. VDJdb, accessed on 1 November 2021, was searched for TCRs annotated for CMV, EBV and SARS-CoV-2, and TCRs annotated for more than one antigen were excluded. TCRdb trimmed public reads at Q25 via fastp, called clones via MiXCR and kept in-frame beta chains. Every entry covers one CDR3 protein and lists the most common genes and DNA from its rows. The V and J calls follow TCRdb's processing rather than the paper's. In this sample the table shows about 57,000 distinct CDR3 sequences, approximately 9.3% of which occur a single time. The ten largest clonotypes hold under 9% of the sample.

A case-control design nested within a healthcare worker cohort in London, UK, was used, with weekly nasopharyngeal swab PCR tests and blood sampling performed. Between 23 and 31 March 2020, the week of the UK lockdown, healthcare workers were enrolled and then followed up weekly for as long as 16 weeks. Spanning cysteine to phenylalanine, the CDR3 consists of 15 amino acids. Just CDR3 DNA is preserved here, 45 bases in frame from base 1. V gives up 1 base and J gives up 1 base, and the segment between their germline ends measures 12 bases. According to the germline V gene, CDR1 reads SQVTM and CDR2 reads ANQGSEA.

Sample: whole blood. This clonotype was obtained from an adult who was a healthcare worker with PCR-confirmed SARS-CoV-2 infection or an uninfected control (not recorded which). Recombination joined TRBV29-1 with TRBJ2-3; a weak D assignment points to TRBD1 (6 bases agree). The DNA sequence reads TGCAGCGTTGAAGTCCAGGCAGGGGGCACAGATACGCAGTATTTT. Its protein is CSVEVQAGGTDTQYF.